Listed here are 32 T cell receptor beta chains from one sample, sequenced in a study of chemoradiotherapy in HPV16-positive cancers. The method was immunoSEQ multiplex PCR; TCRdb's version includes in-frame clones alone and lacks a portion of them. The sample carries 17,000 or so clones, 90% recorded once. The sample in question was blood, obtained from a patient who underwent chemoradiotherapy. The receptors were sampled from a human donor with HPV-associated anogenital cancer.

The chain recombines TRBV5-4 with TRBJ1-1; D remains unclear. Per the germline V gene, CDR1 is SGHNT and CDR2 is YYREEE (reference sequence). Between the trimmed V and J ends, which lost 4 bases and 7 bases, there was a span of 14 bases. The CDR3 sequence is 13 residues long. The CDR3 reads CASSGGRIDEAFF. The CDR3 region has the DNA TGTGCCAGCAGCGGAGGCAGGATCGATGAAGCTTTCTTT. Supplemented by reference TRBV5-4 and TRBJ1-1, the full variable domain reads ETGVTQSPTHLIKTRGQQVTLRCSSQSGHNTVSWYQQALGQGPQFIFQYYREEENGRGNFPPRFSGLQFPNYSSELNVNALELDDSALYLCASSGGRIDEAFFGQGTRLTVV.

The V and J genes are TRBV5-8 and TRBJ2-5; 8 bases match TRBD2. Germline CDR1 SGHTS, CDR2 YDEGEE. With V trimmed by 4 bases and J by 7 bases, 12 bases remained unmatched. The CDR3 is made up of 15 amino acids. The CDR3 DNA sequence: TGTGCCAGCAGCGACCTGAGCGGGGGATTTGGGACCCAGTACTTC. Translating gives CASSDLSGGFGTQYF.

The genes are TRBV2 and TRBJ2-3, with TRBD1 as a possible D gene (5 bases). CDR1 and CDR2 (germline): SNHLY, FYNNEI. Trimming stripped 8 bases from V and 3 bases from J, with 12 bases between. The CDR3 has 13 residues. The CDR3 loop reads CASFETATDTQYF. CDR3 in DNA: TGTGCCAGCTTCGAGACAGCAACAGATACGCAGTATTTT.

The chain combines TRBV19 with TRBJ2-6; D is possibly TRBD2 (6 bases). Trimming pared 5 bases from V and 0 bases from J, leaving 11 bases between. CDR1 and CDR2 (germline): LNHDA, SQIVND (reference sequence). This CDR3 comprises 16 residues. CDR3 DNA: TGTGCCAGTAGTTTCGGGGGTAGCTCTGGGGCCAACGTCCTGACTTTC. Its protein is CASSFGGSSGANVLTF.

The rearrangement uses TRBV30 and TRBJ2-1; D unclear. Trimming pared 5 bases from V and 5 bases from J, leaving 7 bases between. CDR1 GTSNPN and CDR2 SVGIG come from the germline V gene (reference sequence). This CDR3 spans 11 amino acids. The CDR3 region is CAWGRNNEQFF. In nucleotides, the CDR3 is TGTGCCTGGGGTCGAAACAATGAGCAGTTCTTC.

The genes are TRBV15 and TRBJ1-1; possibly TRBD1 for D (5 bases). The CDR3 spans 16 residues. Germline loops: CDR1 LNHNV, CDR2 YYDKDF (reference sequence). V dropped 0 bases and J dropped 1 base, with 12 bases sitting between them. The chain's CDR3 is CATSRDDVGGNTEAFF. CDR3 bases: TGTGCCACCAGCAGAGATGACGTCGGGGGGAACACTGAAGCTTTCTTT.

The V call is TRBV5-1, the J call TRBJ2-6; D gene uncertain. Trimming stripped 1 base from V and 0 bases from J, with 8 bases between. The CDR3 length is 16 residues. Germline CDR1 SGHRS, CDR2 YFSETQ. The CDR3 loop reads CASSLQVNSGANVLTF. The DNA of the CDR3 is TGCGCCAGCAGCTTGCAGGTGAACTCTGGGGCCAACGTCCTGACTTTC.

This sequence joins TRBV9 and TRBJ1-2; D gene unclear. CDR1 is SGDLS and CDR2 is YYNGEE in the germline V gene. The CDR3 covers 15 residues. Trimming stripped 3 bases from V and 5 bases from J, with 17 bases between. CDR3 sequence reads: CASSGERGLDYGYTF. The CDR3 region has the DNA TGTGCCAGCAGCGGAGAACGAGGGTTGGATTATGGCTACACCTTC.

In the case of this clone: One end of the junction does not line up with germline, which may come from a read error. The chain uses TRBV6-1 and TRBJ2-7; 10 nucleotides line up with TRBD1. The V gene's germline CDR1 is MNHNS and CDR2 SASEGT. The CDR3 extends over 11 amino acids. The CDR3, as DNA: TGTGCCAGCAGTGAAACGGGACAGGGGTCGTTC. Translating gives CASSETGQGSF.

As DNA, the CDR3 is TGTGCCAGCAGTCTTACAGGGGGCTCCACTGAAGCTTTCTTT. Translating gives CASSLTGGSTEAFF. The rearrangement uses TRBV25-1 and TRBJ1-1; 9 nucleotides match TRBD1. This CDR3 is built from 14 residues. Trimming took 5 bases from V and 4 from J; bases not matched to a gene: 5. Germline CDR1 MGHDK, CDR2 SYGVNS.

This chain joins TRBV5-1 and TRBJ1-1, with 9 bases identical to TRBD1. There are 14 residues in the CDR3. Looked up from germline, CDR1 is SGHRS and CDR2 is YFSETQ. After removal of 4 bases from V and 5 bases from J, the junction contained 6 bases not matched to a gene. CDR3 in amino acids: CASSTGGLRTEAFF. CDR3 in DNA: TGCGCCAGCAGCACAGGGGGCCTTAGGACTGAAGCTTTCTTT. The full variable domain, rest sourced from reference TRBV5-1 and TRBJ1-1, is KAGVTQTPRYLIKTRGQQVTLSCSPISGHRSVSWYQQTPGQGLQFLFEYFSETQRNKGNFPGRFSGRQFSNSRSEMNVSTLELGDSALYLCASSTGGLRTEAFFGQGTRLTVV.

J is TRBJ1-1 and V is TRBV6-7; D may be TRBD1 (5 bases). TRBV6-7 is noted as an ORF with a role that remains uncertain. Trimming took off 0 bases at V and 5 bases at J, with 10 bases between the two ends. The CDR3 covers 14 residues. The DNA of the CDR3 is TGTGCCAGCAGTTACTCGAAAGGGGTTACTGAAGCTTTCTTT. Its translation: CASSYSKGVTEAFF.

The V gene is TRBV29-1, the J gene TRBJ2-3; 11 bases map to TRBD2. This CDR3 contains 15 residues. Germline V CDR1 and CDR2: SQVTM, ANQGSEA. The V and J ends lost 4 bases and 0 bases, in that order; junction bases with no gene match: 3. Written as DNA, the CDR3 is TGCAGCGTTGGACTAGCGGGGATAAGCACAGATACGCAGTATTTT. Translation: CSVGLAGISTDTQYF.

The V gene is TRBV27, the J gene TRBJ2-1, with TRBD1 identical over 7 bases. This CDR3 is 16 amino acids long. In germline, CDR1 is MNHEY, CDR2 SMNVEV (reference sequence). Trimming cost V 5 bases and J 5 bases; bases outside gene matches: 12. CDR3 protein: CASSTKGAGLHNEQFF. The CDR3 region has the DNA TGTGCCAGCAGTACGAAGGGGGCGGGTTTGCACAATGAGCAGTTCTTC.

The J gene is TRBJ1-1, the V gene TRBV5-4; no clear D. The CDR3 sequence is 18 residues long. The germline V gene encodes CDR1 SGHNT and CDR2 YYREEE (reference sequence). V lost 1 base and J lost 5, with 24 bases in between. The CDR3 sequence: CASSLTLTRTFRSTEAFF. The CDR3 DNA sequence: TGTGCCAGCAGCTTGACTTTGACCCGGACTTTTAGGTCTACTGAAGCTTTCTTT.

The chain couples TRBV5-6 to TRBJ1-1; D possibly corresponds to TRBD1 (5 bases). V dropped 5 bases and J dropped 4 bases, with 15 bases sitting between them. CDR3 length equals 14 residues. Germline assignment: CDR1 SGHDT and CDR2 YYEEEE. In nucleotides, the CDR3 is TGTGCCAGCAGTCCCGGGGGGTATAGCACTGAAGCTTTCTTT. Translation: CASSPGGYSTEAFF.

The chain has TRBV10-1 and TRBJ1-1; D is unresolved. The CDR3 has 12 amino acids. Germline V gives CDR1 WNHNN, CDR2 SYGVQD (reference sequence). V shed 3 bases and J shed 1 base, with 3 bases lying between them. The CDR3 loop reads CASSDTNTEAFF. CDR3 sequence (DNA): TGCGCCAGCAGTGACACGAACACTGAAGCTTTCTTT.

The chain couples TRBV30 to TRBJ2-3; no clear D gene. The germline V gene encodes CDR1 GTSNPN and CDR2 SVGIG (reference sequence). The ends were cut back, 2 bases at V and 4 bases at J, with 10 bases in the middle. The CDR3 loop spans 13 amino acids. CDR3: CAWSSDWSDTQYF. For the CDR3, the DNA is TGTGCCTGGAGTAGCGACTGGTCAGATACGCAGTATTTT.

The gene calls are TRBV9 and TRBJ1-5; 11 bases line up with TRBD1. Germline CDR1 reads SGDLS; CDR2 reads YYNGEE. The CDR3 spans 15 residues. Trimming at V came to 4 bases and at J to 5 bases, leaving 5 bases not matched to a gene. The CDR3 bases are TGTGCCAGCAGCCCTGGACAGGGGGCAGATCAGCCCCAGCATTTT. Translated, it gives CASSPGQGADQPQHF. The entire variable domain, with the rest obtained from reference TRBV9 and TRBJ1-5, is as follows: DSGVTQTPKHLITATGQRVTLRCSPRSGDLSVYWYQQSLDQGLQFLIQYYNGEERAKGNILERFSAQQFPDLHSELNLSSLELGDSALYFCASSPGQGADQPQHFGDGTRLSIL.

In nucleotides, the CDR3 is TGTGCCAGCAGATTTCAGGGATCCTACGAGCAGTACTTC. Amino acid sequence: CASRFQGSYEQYF. The V and J genes are TRBV2 and TRBJ2-7; weak D call: TRBD1 (5 bases). Germline V gene lookup returns CDR1 SNHLY and CDR2 FYNNEI. The CDR3 totals 13 residues. V was shortened by 6 bases and J by 1 base, with 10 bases between the two germline ends. Using reference TRBV2 and TRBJ2-7 for the parts outside the CDR3, the full variable domain is EPEVTQTPSHQVTQMGQEVILRCVPISNHLYFYWYRQILGQKVEFLVSFYNNEISEKSEIFDDQFSVERPDGSNFTLKIRSTKLEDSAMYFCASRFQGSYEQYFGPGTRLTVT.

The rearrangement uses TRBV27 and TRBJ2-1; perhaps TRBD2 as D (5 bases). The V gene lost 1 base and the J gene lost 8 bases, with 6 bases spanning the gap. The CDR3 loop spans 12 amino acids. Per the germline V gene, CDR1 is MNHEY and CDR2 is SMNVEV (reference sequence). The DNA of the CDR3 is TGTGCCAGCAGTTTATACGGGGATGAGCAGTTCTTC. Amino acid sequence: CASSLYGDEQFF.

This clone was recorded only once. This chain joins TRBV9 and TRBJ1-2; D is ambiguous. CDR1 and CDR2 from the germline V gene are SGDLS and YYNGEE. With 3 bases removed from V and 8 bases from J, the gap between germline ends came to 11 bases. This CDR3 spans 12 amino acids. The CDR3 spells CASSATTGGYTF. DNA of the CDR3: TGTGCCAGCAGCGCCACGACGGGGGGCTACACCTTC.

V and J are TRBV5-1 and TRBJ1-1; D is undetermined. CDR3 length equals 13 residues. Germline V gives CDR1 SGHRS, CDR2 YFSETQ. Between the trimmed V and J ends, which lost 6 bases and 1 base, there was a span of 10 bases. The CDR3, as DNA: TGCGCCAGCACCACGGCAGGGAACACTGAAGCTTTCTTT. It codes for CASTTAGNTEAFF. The full variable domain, with the rest looked up from reference TRBV5-1 and TRBJ1-1, is KAGVTQTPRYLIKTRGQQVTLSCSPISGHRSVSWYQQTPGQGLQFLFEYFSETQRNKGNFPGRFSGRQFSNSRSEMNVSTLELGDSALYLCASTTAGNTEAFFGQGTRLTVV.

The chain employs TRBV14 and TRBJ1-4; D remains ambiguous. CDR1 and CDR2 from the germline V gene are SGHDN and FVKESK. The CDR3 runs to 12 residues. Trimming stripped 0 bases from V and 10 bases from J, with 6 bases between. CDR3 residues: CASSQDRGKLFF. The CDR3 DNA sequence: TGTGCCAGCAGCCAAGATCGGGGAAAACTGTTTTTT. The variable domain in full, completed from reference TRBV14 and TRBJ1-4, reads EAGVTQFPSHSVIEKGQTVTLRCDPISGHDNLYWYRRVMGKEIKFLLHFVKESKQDESGMPNNRFLAERTGGTYSTLKVQPAELEDSGVYFCASSQDRGKLFFGSGTQLSVL.

The rearrangement joins TRBV7-8 to TRBJ1-5; D might be TRBD1 (6 bases). CDR1 and CDR2 (germline): SGHVS, FQNEAQ. This CDR3 contains 17 residues. Trimming left V 5 bases short and J 3 bases short, with 20 bases between. The DNA for the CDR3 is TGTGCCAGCAGCCTGGCCTGGGGGCAGGGAACCAATCAGCCCCAGCATTTT. This sequence encodes CASSLAWGQGTNQPQHF.

On this clone: Lacking the conserved final phenylalanine or tryptophan, this CDR3 likely reflects a read error. The DNA is omitted, as the CDR3 cannot be located on it reliably, and the CDR3 follows TCRdb's listing. The rearrangement uses TRBV12-5 and TRBJ2-7. CDR1 is LGHNT, CDR2 FRNRAP, per germline. The CDR3 totals 10 residues, both ends included. CDR3 sequence reads: CASGSRTQRT.

The chain combines TRBV30 with TRBJ1-6; no reliable D call. CDR3 length: 14 residues. Trimming took off 1 base at V and 13 bases at J, with 17 bases between the two ends. The germline CDR1 and CDR2 sequences are GTSNPN and SVGIG (reference sequence). CDR3 bases: TGTGCCTGGAGTGGAGACTGGGTAAATCCCCCCCTCCACTTT. It translates to CAWSGDWVNPPLHF.

The chain links TRBV4-1 to TRBJ2-1; TRBD1 or TRBD2 may be the D gene (6 bases each). The CDR3 consists of 17 residues. Looked up from germline, CDR1 is MGHRA and CDR2 is YSYEKL. Trimming shortened V by 0 bases and J by 4 bases, and 16 bases separated the two germline ends. CDR3 sequence reads: CASSQDLGGHTYNEQFF. For the CDR3, the DNA is TGCGCCAGCAGCCAAGATCTGGGGGGCCATACTTACAATGAGCAGTTCTTC.

In its sample, this clone was seen a few times. The chain couples TRBV6-4 to TRBJ1-6; D is undetermined. V was trimmed by 3 bases and J by 7 bases, leaving 7 bases between them. This CDR3 has 13 amino acids. Per germline, CDR1 MRHNA and CDR2 SNTAGT. In DNA form, the CDR3 reads TGTGCCAGCAGTGAATCAAACAATTCACCCCTCCACTTT. It is translated as CASSESNNSPLHF.

This chain uses TRBV27 with TRBJ2-7; possibly TRBD1 or TRBD2 for D (6 bases each). V was clipped by 5 bases and J by 1 base, with 21 bases between them. This CDR3 comprises 17 residues. In germline, CDR1 is MNHEY, CDR2 SMNVEV (reference sequence). CDR3 in amino acids: CASSPGGQGYRSYEQYF. The CDR3 nucleotides read TGTGCCAGCAGTCCCGGAGGGCAGGGGTATAGGTCCTACGAGCAGTACTTC.

The chain links TRBV2 to TRBJ2-1, with 11 nucleotides matching TRBD2. In germline, CDR1 is SNHLY, CDR2 FYNNEI. This CDR3 has 14 amino acids. J lost 7 bases, V lost 5 bases, and 4 bases had no gene match. CDR3 in DNA: TGTGCCAGCAGTATAGCGGGGGGGTTAAATGAGCAGTTCTTC. Its protein product is CASSIAGGLNEQFF.

The chain has TRBV9 and TRBJ2-1; TRBD2 matches 8 bases. V dropped 4 bases and J dropped 0; count of bases not matched to a gene: 6. The length of the CDR3 is 16 residues. Germline V gives CDR1 SGDLS, CDR2 YYNGEE. CDR3 DNA sequence: TGTGCCAGCAGCCCGGGAGGGGGTAGCTCCTACAATGAGCAGTTCTTC. Its translation: CASSPGGGSSYNEQFF.